This TCR beta chain was recorded in a study of blood T cell repertoires in COVID-19. Study-wide background: There were acute and convalescent COVID-19 samples, and they came from the United States, Italy and Spain. Sample material is recorded as cDNA or gDNA derived from T cells, B-cell-depleted T cells, or PBMCs.

Original methodology: Scientists estimated how many nucleated cells there were by amplifying reference gene primers. Assay used: immunoSEQ multiplex PCR; TCRdb lists only in-frame clones, some missing. V, J and clone size reflect that table, while D and trimming were determined from the DNA. The data contain about 480,000 clones, 70% to 90% of them singletons. The germline CDR1 and CDR2 sequences are LGHNA and YSLEER. Between the trimmed V and J ends, which lost 5 bases and 1 base, there was a span of 15 bases. There are 15 residues in the CDR3. V is TRBV4-3 and J is TRBJ2-7, with D maybe TRBD1 (7 bases). The TCR was taken from a woman aged 40 to 55 who had recovered from COVID-19. The sample taken for sequencing was PBMCs or T cells enriched from blood (not recorded which). The CDR3 loop is CASSWTGGGSYEQYF. As DNA, the CDR3 is TGCGCCAGCAGCTGGACAGGAGGGGGGTCCTACGAGCAGTACTTC.